A selection of T cell receptor beta chains follows, all from one sample in a study of blood T cells in healthy people across ages. From the 5' RACE reads, TCRdb called clonotypes with MiXCR, one entry per CDR3 protein. This sample yields about 1,500,000 distinct CDR3 sequences, of which 28% are seen a single time; 7.7% belongs to the top ten. What was sequenced was blood. The receptors were gathered from a woman under 40 in good health. The CDR3 runs from the conserved cysteine through the conserved F or W. A D gene is named only where the DNA matches it firmly. Only some rows state a clone size, as once, few, many or a class for expanded clones.

v_gene	j_gene	abundance	d_gene	CDR3aa	CDR3nt
TRBV12-3/TRBV12-4	TRBJ2-4	few	NA	CASSSSPGNIQYF	TGTGCCAGCAGTTCGAGTCCGGGGAACATTCAGTACTTC
TRBV7-9	TRBJ1-1	few	NA	CASSLGASQNTEAFF	TGTGCCAGCAGCTTAGGAGCTTCACAGAACACTGAAGCTTTCTTT
TRBV11-2	TRBJ2-3	NA	TRBD2	CASSLLGPVVAGASTDTQYF	TGTGCCAGCAGCTTATTGGGCCCGGTGGTAGCGGGAGCTAGCACAGATACGCAGTATTTT
TRBV7-2	TRBJ1-2	many	TRBD1	CASSPRTGGNYGYTF	TGTGCCAGCAGCCCCCGGACAGGAGGGAACTATGGCTACACCTTC
TRBV11-2	TRBJ2-5	few	TRBD2	CASSSKRGAQETQYF	TGTGCCAGCAGCTCCAAGCGGGGCGCCCAAGAGACCCAGTACTTC
TRBV5-5	TRBJ1-6	NA	TRBD1	CASSFLGQESSPLHF	TGTGCCAGCAGCTTCTTGGGACAGGAGAGTTCACCCCTCCACTTT
TRBV7-2	TRBJ1-2	NA	NA	CASSYGGDNYGYTF	TGTGCCAGCAGTTATGGGGGAGATAACTATGGCTACACCTTC
TRBV20-1	TRBJ2-1	NA	NA	CSARGEAYNEQFF	TGCAGTGCTAGAGGAGAGGCCTACAATGAGCAGTTCTTC
TRBV5-5	TRBJ2-1	NA	NA	CASSFPDSSYNEQFF	TGTGCCAGCAGCTTCCCCGATAGCTCCTACAATGAGCAGTTCTTC
TRBV4-2	TRBJ2-7	few	NA	CASSQDLLLISYEQYF	TGTGCCAGCAGCCAAGACCTCCTTCTAATATCATACGAGCAGTACTTC
TRBV29-1	TRBJ2-7	NA	NA	CSTEDGEPVEQYF	TGCAGCACAGAGGACGGGGAACCTGTCGAGCAGTACTTC
TRBV20-1	TRBJ2-3	NA	TRBD2	CSAGDTAGGPTDTQYF	TGCAGTGCTGGAGATACGGCGGGAGGCCCCACAGATACGCAGTATTTT
TRBV2	TRBJ1-4	few	NA	CASSGRPNEKLFF	TGTGCCAGCTCTGGACGGCCAAATGAAAAACTGTTTTTT
TRBV20-1	TRBJ2-1	NA	NA	CSARIPGGINEQFF	TGCAGTGCTAGAATTCCGGGGGGCATAAATGAGCAGTTCTTC
TRBV10-1	TRBJ2-6	few	NA	CARSQGCTGANVLTF	TGCGCCAGAAGTCAGGGGTGTACTGGGGCCAACGTCCTGACTTTC
TRBV6-1	TRBJ2-1	few	TRBD2	CASSPLAGGRLNEQFF	TGTGCCAGCAGCCCACTAGCGGGGGGGCGCCTCAATGAGCAGTTCTTC
TRBV5-5	TRBJ2-6	NA	NA	CASSPHTEVYGANVLTF	TGTGCCAGCAGCCCGCACACCGAAGTTTATGGGGCCAACGTCCTGACTTTC
TRBV2	TRBJ1-2	NA	NA	CASSGEGGIYGYTF	TGTGCCAGCAGCGGGGAGGGGGGGATCTATGGCTACACCTTC
TRBV5-1	TRBJ2-1	NA	TRBD2	CASSPIAGEATQFF	TGCGCCAGCAGCCCCATAGCGGGAGAGGCGACACAGTTCTTC
TRBV9	TRBJ1-1	few	TRBD1	CASSVVTGTGGTEAFF	TGTGCCAGCAGCGTAGTGACCGGGACAGGGGGGACTGAAGCTTTCTTT
TRBV20-1	TRBJ2-1	many	NA	CSARAGHEGNEQFF	TGCAGTGCTAGGGCGGGCCACGAGGGTAATGAGCAGTTCTTC
TRBV12-3/TRBV12-4	TRBJ1-2	NA	NA	CASSTGGPGYGYTF	TGTGCCAGCAGTACCGGGGGCCCTGGCTATGGCTACACCTTC
TRBV11-1	TRBJ1-5	NA	TRBD1	CASSLRQGEDQPQHF	TGTGCCAGCAGCTTACGACAGGGAGAGGATCAGCCCCAGCATTTT
TRBV6-1	TRBJ2-1	few	NA	CASSEGLGQGPRNEQFF	TGTGCCAGCAGTGAAGGATTGGGTCAGGGTCCAAGGAATGAGCAGTTCTTC
TRBV11-2	TRBJ2-7	NA	NA	CASSPQIRRYEQYF	TGTGCCAGCAGCCCACAGATCCGAAGGTACGAGCAGTACTTC
TRBV15	TRBJ2-7	NA	NA	CATNRTVSGEQYF	TGTGCCACCAACAGGACAGTCAGCGGGGAGCAGTACTTC
TRBV6-6	TRBJ1-2	many	TRBD1	CASRWTGGDGYTF	TGTGCCAGCAGGTGGACAGGAGGGGATGGCTACACCTTC
TRBV5-1	TRBJ1-2	many	NA	CASSPEGYGYTF	TGTGCCAGCAGCCCGGAGGGCTATGGCTACACCTTC
TRBV7-6	TRBJ1-3	NA	TRBD1	CASSLAGTGGFGNTIYF	TGTGCCAGCAGCTTAGCCGGGACAGGGGGCTTTGGAAACACCATATATTTT
TRBV2	TRBJ2-6	NA	NA	CARGKGTGANALTF	TGTGCCAGAGGCAAAGGCACTGGGGCCAACGCCCTGACTTTC
TRBV10-3	TRBJ2-5	few	NA	CAISAGGQPAETQYF	TGTGCCATCAGTGCAGGGGGGCAGCCTGCGGAGACCCAGTACTTC
TRBV9	TRBJ1-2	many	TRBD1	CASSASGTGNMEDGYTF	TGTGCCAGCAGCGCATCCGGGACAGGGAACATGGAGGATGGCTACACCTTC
TRBV28	TRBJ1-1	NA	TRBD1	CASSLSGTGNLGAEAFF	TGTGCCAGCAGTTTATCCGGGACAGGGAATCTCGGCGCTGAAGCTTTCTTT